This T cell receptor beta chain was observed in a study of blood T cell repertoires in COVID-19. Measured with immunoSEQ multiplex PCR; TCRdb has only the in-frame clones, and not every one. Of around 170,000 clones listed, around 83% are singletons. This receptor was taken from a woman aged 40 to 50 with acute or convalescent COVID-19. The sequenced sample was peripheral blood.

This chain's CDR3 is CASSFKGLAFPWVDTQYF. The CDR3 region has the DNA TGTGCCAGCAGCTTCAAGGGACTAGCGTTTCCGTGGGTAGATACGCAGTATTTT. The V gene is TRBV9, the J gene TRBJ2-3, with 10 bases lining up with TRBD2. The CDR3 is made up of 18 amino acids. The germline gives CDR1 SGDLS, CDR2 YYNGEE. J was trimmed by 5 bases and V by 4 bases; bases with no gene match: 16.